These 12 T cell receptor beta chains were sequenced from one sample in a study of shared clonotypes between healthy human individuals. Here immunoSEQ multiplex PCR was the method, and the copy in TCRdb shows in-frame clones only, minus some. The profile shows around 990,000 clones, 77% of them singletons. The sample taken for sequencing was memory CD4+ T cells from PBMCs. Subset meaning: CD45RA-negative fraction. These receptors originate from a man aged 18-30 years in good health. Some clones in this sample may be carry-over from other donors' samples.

The CDR3 DNA follows: TGTGCCAGCAGTGAACAAGCGGGGGCAGGTGTGTACTACGAGCAGTACTTC. It yields the protein CASSEQAGAGVYYEQYF. The rearrangement uses TRBV6-1 and TRBJ2-7; 8 bases are a match to TRBD2. The germline V gene encodes CDR1 MNHNS and CDR2 SASEGT. The CDR3 covers 17 residues. Trimming removed 2 bases from V and 3 bases from J; junction bases left unmatched: 12.

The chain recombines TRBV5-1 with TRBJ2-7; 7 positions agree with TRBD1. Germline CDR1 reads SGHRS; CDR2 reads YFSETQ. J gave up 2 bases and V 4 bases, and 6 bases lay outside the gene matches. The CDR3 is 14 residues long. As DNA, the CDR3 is TGCGCCAGCAGCACCGGGACAGACCCCTACGAGCAGTACTTC. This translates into CASSTGTDPYEQYF.

The CDR3 coding sequence is TGTGCCAGCAGCTTGCGGCAGGGGATTCGGCTTGGCACTGAAGCTTTCTTT. Translated, it gives CASSLRQGIRLGTEAFF. The chain has TRBV5-8 and TRBJ1-1, with a tentative D call TRBD1 (6 bases). The CDR3 loop spans 17 amino acids. Germline V gene lookup returns CDR1 SGHTS and CDR2 YDEGEE. V was clipped by 1 base and J by 4 bases, with 20 bases between them.

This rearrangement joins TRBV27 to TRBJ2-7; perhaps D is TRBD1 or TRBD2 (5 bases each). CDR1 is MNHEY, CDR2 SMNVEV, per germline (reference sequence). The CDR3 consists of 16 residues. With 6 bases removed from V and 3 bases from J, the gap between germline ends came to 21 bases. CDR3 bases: TGTGCCAGCAGCAACCTGACCCCGGGACGGCGCTACGAGCAGTACTTC. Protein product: CASSNLTPGRRYEQYF.

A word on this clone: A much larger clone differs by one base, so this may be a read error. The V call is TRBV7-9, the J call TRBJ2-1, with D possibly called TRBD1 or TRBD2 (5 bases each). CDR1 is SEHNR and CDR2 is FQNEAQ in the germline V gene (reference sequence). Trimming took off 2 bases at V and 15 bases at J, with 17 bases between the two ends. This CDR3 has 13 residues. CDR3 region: CASSLSQGRAAFF. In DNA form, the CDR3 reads TGTGCCAGCAGCTTATCCCAGGGACGGGCGGCGTTCTTC.

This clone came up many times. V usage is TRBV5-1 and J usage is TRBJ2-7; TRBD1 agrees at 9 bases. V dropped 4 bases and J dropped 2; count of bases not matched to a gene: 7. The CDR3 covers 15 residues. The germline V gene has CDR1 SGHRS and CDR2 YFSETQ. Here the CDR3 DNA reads TGCGCCAGCAGCAGAAGGACAGGGGCTGCCTACGAGCAGTACTTC. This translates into CASSRRTGAAYEQYF.

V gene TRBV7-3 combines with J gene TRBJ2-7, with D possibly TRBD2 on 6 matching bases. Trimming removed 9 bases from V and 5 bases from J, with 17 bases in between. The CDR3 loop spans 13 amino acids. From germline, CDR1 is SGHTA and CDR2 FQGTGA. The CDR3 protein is CASPGGAAHEQYF. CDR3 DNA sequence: TGTGCCAGTCCCGGGGGTGCCGCCCACGAGCAGTACTTC.

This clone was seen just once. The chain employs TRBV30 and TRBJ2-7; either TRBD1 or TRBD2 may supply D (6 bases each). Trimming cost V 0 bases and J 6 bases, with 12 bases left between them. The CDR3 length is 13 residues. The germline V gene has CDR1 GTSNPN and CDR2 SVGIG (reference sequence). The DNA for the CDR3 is TGTGCCTGGAGTGTAGGGGGGCTTGTCGAGCAGTACTTC. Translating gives CAWSVGGLVEQYF.

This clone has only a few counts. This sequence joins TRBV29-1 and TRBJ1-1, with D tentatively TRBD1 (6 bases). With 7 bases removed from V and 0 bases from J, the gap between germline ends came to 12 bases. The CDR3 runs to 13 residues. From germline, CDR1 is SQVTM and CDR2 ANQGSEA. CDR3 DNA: TGCAGCGCCAAGGGACACTTGAACACTGAAGCTTTCTTT. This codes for CSAKGHLNTEAFF.

CDR3 DNA: TGCGCCAGCAGCTTGGTGGAGATGCCGAACACCGGGGAGCTGTTTTTT. It codes for CASSLVEMPNTGELFF. J is TRBJ2-2 and V is TRBV5-1; the D is unclear. The V end lost 0 bases, the J end lost 0 bases, and 9 bases lay between the germline ends. CDR1 is SGHRS and CDR2 is YFSETQ in the germline V gene. This CDR3 comprises 16 residues.

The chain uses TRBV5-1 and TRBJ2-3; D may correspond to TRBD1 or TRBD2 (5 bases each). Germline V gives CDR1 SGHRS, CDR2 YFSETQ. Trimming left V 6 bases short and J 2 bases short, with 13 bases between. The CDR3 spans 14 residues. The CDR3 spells CASIPGPTTDTQYF. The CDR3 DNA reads TGCGCCAGCATACCGGGACCAACCACAGATACGCAGTATTTT.

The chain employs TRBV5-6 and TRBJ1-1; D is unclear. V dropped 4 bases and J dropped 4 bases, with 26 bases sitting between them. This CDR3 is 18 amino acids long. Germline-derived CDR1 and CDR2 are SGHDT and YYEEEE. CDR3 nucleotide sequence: TGTGCCAGCAGCGTCTTTTCGTCCTCGTGGAGGGCGAGCACTGAAGCTTTCTTT. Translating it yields CASSVFSSSWRASTEAFF.